The 30 T cell receptor beta chains in this list originate from one sample, sequenced in a study of neurological immune-mediated disorders (dated by TCRdb to about 2019). The method behind the library was 5' RACE. Sequenced using an Illumina HiSeq 2500. The public reads were reanalyzed by TCRdb: fastp trimming at Q25, MiXCR alignment, in-frame beta chains only. All rows with the same CDR3 protein become a single entry with the most common DNA and genes. In this sample the table shows about 52,000 distinct CDR3 sequences, approximately 3.9% of which occur a single time. In total, the top ten clones hold under 8.5% of the sample. The sample consisted of PBMCs. The receptor source for this set is a man aged 55 to 70 with multiple sclerosis.

This clonotype has a count of ten or more. The chain has TRBV12-3 or TRBV12-4 and TRBJ1-5; no reliable D call. Trimming took 7 bases from V and 2 from J, leaving 6 bases between them. The CDR3 runs to 12 residues. The CDR3 DNA follows: TGTGCCAGCACTGCGGGCAATCAGCCCCAGCATTTT. Its translation: CASTAGNQPQHF.

This clonotype was seen many times. The chain has TRBV29-1 and TRBJ2-1, with 12 bases that match TRBD2. This CDR3 has 13 amino acids. Germline V lookup: CDR1 SQVTM, CDR2 ANQGSEA. V gave up 5 bases and J gave up 10 bases; unmatched junction bases: 6. CDR3 protein: CSVLAGGPSEQFF. CDR3 bases: TGCAGCGTTCTAGCGGGAGGGCCAAGCGAGCAGTTCTTC.

This clonotype was detected many times. The genes are TRBV7-2 and TRBJ2-6; D is ambiguous. The V end was cut by 1 base, the J end by 4 bases, with 8 bases between. The CDR3 has 15 amino acids. Germline CDR1 is SGHTA and CDR2 is FQGNSA. Written as DNA, the CDR3 is TGTGCCAGCAGCTTAGAACCCGCAGGGGCCAACGTCCTGACTTTC. It is translated as CASSLEPAGANVLTF.

This clonotype occurred many times. J is TRBJ2-7 and V is TRBV20-1; no reliable D call. This CDR3 contains 14 residues. The V end lost 0 bases, the J end lost 1 base, and 10 bases lay between the germline ends. Looked up from germline, CDR1 is DFQATT and CDR2 is SNEGSKA (reference sequence). CDR3 sequence: CSARDIKQSYEQYF. The CDR3 nucleotides are TGCAGTGCTAGAGATATCAAGCAATCCTACGAGCAGTACTTC.

Turning to this clonotype: A single base separates this from a much larger clone, so it may be a read error. The V gene is TRBV6-5, the J gene TRBJ1-6; no reliable D call. The CDR3 contains 12 residues. Germline V gives CDR1 MNHEY, CDR2 SVGAGI. The CDR3 spells CDSSSMGKPLHF. The CDR3 DNA follows: TGTGACAGCAGCTCCATGGGGAAACCCCTCCACTTT.

This clonotype was recorded at least ten times. The V gene is TRBV20-1, the J gene TRBJ1-6; 8 bases map to TRBD1. From germline, CDR1 is DFQATT and CDR2 SNEGSKA (reference sequence). V lost 1 base and J lost 9; bases outside the gene matches: 8. The CDR3 sequence is 15 residues long. The CDR3 DNA follows: TGCAGTGCTAGAGTCGTCCTGGACAGGGTTTCACCCCTCCACTTT. Residues: CSARVVLDRVSPLHF.

This clonotype appeared many times. V is TRBV4-1 and J is TRBJ2-7; weak D call: TRBD1 (6 bases). The germline gives CDR1 MGHRA, CDR2 YSYEKL. The CDR3 totals 15 residues. Trimming removed 0 bases at V and 5 bases at J, with 14 bases between. The CDR3 is CASSQEPDRSHEQYF. The CDR3 DNA reads as TGCGCCAGCAGCCAAGAACCTGACAGGTCCCACGAGCAGTACTTC.

This clonotype was counted many times. V is TRBV12-3 or TRBV12-4 and J is TRBJ1-5; D remains unclear. The CDR3 is 15 amino acids. Trimming shortened V by 5 bases and J by 1 base, and 12 bases separated the two germline ends. The CDR3 spells CASSPRMASNQPQHF. CDR3 nucleotides: TGTGCCAGCAGTCCGAGGATGGCAAGCAATCAGCCCCAGCATTTT.

This clonotype was seen ten or more times. The gene calls are TRBV5-5 and TRBJ2-2; D is possibly TRBD1 (5 bases). The length of the CDR3 is 16 residues. Trimming took 2 bases from V and 2 from J, leaving 13 bases between them. Germline loops: CDR1 SGHKS, CDR2 YYEKEE (reference sequence). CDR3 loop: CASSFPLDSNTGELFF. Written as DNA, the CDR3 is TGTGCCAGCAGCTTTCCTTTAGACAGCAACACCGGGGAGCTGTTTTTT.

For this clonotype: A much bigger clone sits one base away, suggesting this may be a read error. CDR3 sequence reads: CSVASGWGDPTGTATYEKYF. The CDR3 region has the DNA TGCAGCGTTGCATCAGGATGGGGGGATCCCACCGGGACAGCGACCTACGAGAAGTACTTC. J is TRBJ2-7 and V is TRBV29-1, with D possibly TRBD1 on 7 matching bases. This CDR3 has 20 residues. Germline V lookup: CDR1 SQVTM, CDR2 ANQGSEA.

In this sample, this clonotype turned up many times. The chain recombines TRBV20-1 with TRBJ2-4, with TRBD2 matching 8 bases. V lost 3 bases and J lost 1; bases outside the gene matches: 8. Germline V gene lookup returns CDR1 DFQATT and CDR2 SNEGSKA (reference sequence). The CDR3 is 16 residues long. Here the CDR3 reads CSASVAGMSAKNIQYF. CDR3 nucleotide sequence: TGCAGTGCTAGTGTAGCGGGAATGTCCGCCAAAAACATTCAGTACTTC.

This clonotype was observed many times. The genes are TRBV20-1 and TRBJ2-7, with 9 bases that match TRBD1. This CDR3 region has 15 residues. CDR1 DFQATT and CDR2 SNEGSKA come from the germline V gene (reference sequence). The trim removed 3 bases at V and 7 bases at J, leaving 13 bases unmatched. Written as DNA, the CDR3 is TGCAGTGCTAGTCCCGCCGGGACAGGGACCCCGGAGCAGTACTTC. Amino acids: CSASPAGTGTPEQYF.

This clonotype was seen ten or more times. V usage is TRBV5-1 and J usage is TRBJ2-5; a possible D gene is TRBD1 (6 bases). V was clipped by 2 bases and J by 5 bases, with 13 bases between them. The CDR3 has 14 amino acids. Germline lookup yields CDR1 SGHRS and CDR2 YFSETQ. The CDR3 here is CASSFGQTDETQYF. For the CDR3, the DNA is TGCGCCAGCAGCTTCGGACAGACGGATGAGACCCAGTACTTC.

This clonotype was recorded at least ten times. This chain joins TRBV5-6 and TRBJ1-1; D uncertain. The germline gives CDR1 SGHDT, CDR2 YYEEEE. Between the trimmed V and J ends, which lost 0 bases and 0 bases, there was a span of 9 bases. The CDR3 totals 15 residues. The CDR3 spells CASSLALGMNTEAFF. The CDR3 region has the DNA TGTGCCAGCAGCTTGGCCTTGGGCATGAACACTGAAGCTTTCTTT.

The chain couples TRBV5-5 to TRBJ1-2; D not certain. Germline V gene lookup returns CDR1 SGHKS and CDR2 YYEKEE (reference sequence). CDR3 length: 15 amino acids. V was shortened by 0 bases and J by 4 bases, with 13 bases between the two germline ends. This chain's CDR3 is CASSLDGGGIYGYTF. For the CDR3, the DNA is TGTGCCAGCAGCTTGGACGGAGGCGGAATCTATGGCTACACCTTC.

This clonotype came up many times. V is TRBV2 and J is TRBJ2-1, with TRBD2 matching over 11 bases. CDR3 length equals 17 residues. CDR1 SNHLY and CDR2 FYNNEI come from the germline V gene. The V segment lost 5 bases and the J segment 9 bases; nucleotides outside the gene matches: 15. In DNA form, the CDR3 reads TGTGCCAGCAGTCAACACCAAGTTGGGCTAGCGGGAGGTGAGCAGTTCTTC. Its translation: CASSQHQVGLAGGEQFF.

This clonotype was seen ten or more times. The chain links TRBV5-5 to TRBJ2-1, with D unresolved. CDR1 and CDR2 from the germline V gene are SGHKS and YYEKEE (reference sequence). This CDR3 has 15 amino acids. V gave up 0 bases and J gave up 7 bases, with 14 bases separating them. The CDR3 region is CASSLVFSGGNEQFF. For the CDR3, the DNA is TGTGCCAGCAGCTTGGTTTTTAGTGGCGGTAATGAGCAGTTCTTC.

This clonotype was recorded many times. The chain links TRBV5-1 to TRBJ2-3; 10 nucleotides align to TRBD1. The CDR3 loop spans 13 amino acids. Germline CDR1 and CDR2: SGHRS and YFSETQ. CDR3 coding DNA: TGCGCATCTCGGACAGGGGGGTCTGATACGCAGTATTTT. This codes for CASRTGGSDTQYF.

This clonotype has ten or more counts. This rearrangement joins TRBV3-1 to TRBJ1-3, with TRBD1 as a possible D gene (5 bases). Between the trimmed V and J ends, which lost 1 base and 4 bases, there was a span of 5 bases. The length of the CDR3 is 13 residues. Germline CDR1 and CDR2: LGHDT and YNNKEL (reference sequence). CDR3 nucleotides: TGTGCCAGCAGCCAAGGACAGGGAAACACCATATATTTT. Protein product: CASSQGQGNTIYF.

This clonotype was seen many times. V is TRBV29-1 and J is TRBJ1-1, with 8 bases lining up with TRBD1. The V segment lost 8 bases and the J segment 1 base; nucleotides outside the gene matches: 3. Germline values: CDR1 SQVTM, CDR2 ANQGSEA. The CDR3 loop spans 12 amino acids. The CDR3 DNA reads TGCAGCACCGACAGGGGGAACACTGAAGCTTTCTTT. Its protein is CSTDRGNTEAFF.

The CDR3 spells CASSWISSRDNEQFF. The DNA of the CDR3 is TGCGCCAGCAGCTGGATTTCTAGCAGGGACAATGAGCAGTTCTTC. This sequence joins TRBV5-1 and TRBJ2-1; perhaps D is TRBD1 or TRBD2 (5 bases each). From germline, CDR1 is SGHRS and CDR2 YFSETQ. Trimming removed 3 bases from V and 5 bases from J, with 15 bases in between. The CDR3 covers 15 residues.

This clonotype was seen many times. The genes are TRBV7-9 and TRBJ1-2; 10 bases line up with TRBD1. The length of the CDR3 is 14 residues. V lost 5 bases to trimming and J lost 3 bases; unmatched junction nucleotides: 3. The germline CDR1 and CDR2 sequences are SEHNR and FQNEAQ (reference sequence). CDR3 sequence: CASSPGQGYYGYTF. In DNA form, the CDR3 reads TGTGCCAGCAGCCCGGGACAGGGGTACTATGGCTACACCTTC. Full variable domain (remainder filled in from reference TRBV7-9 and TRBJ1-2): DTGVSQNPRHKITKRGQNVTFRCDPISEHNRLYWYRQTLGQGPEFLTYFQNEAQLEKSRLLSDRFSAERPKGSFSTLEIQRTEQGDSAMYLCASSPGQGYYGYTFGSGTRLTVV.

The chain uses TRBV20-1 and TRBJ1-5, with D hard to call. The CDR3 loop spans 12 amino acids. The V gene lost 4 bases and the J gene lost 8 bases, with 12 bases spanning the gap. Germline V gene sequence: CDR1 DFQATT, CDR2 SNEGSKA (reference sequence). CDR3 sequence reads: CSAMRNLEPQHF. The CDR3 nucleotides read TGCAGTGCTATGCGGAATTTGGAGCCCCAGCATTTT.

There are many counts of this clonotype. This chain uses TRBV7-8 with TRBJ2-3; perhaps TRBD2 as D (5 bases). CDR1 and CDR2 from the germline V gene are SGHVS and FQNEAQ. This CDR3 comprises 15 residues. The V end lost 2 bases, the J end lost 0 bases, and 9 bases lay between the germline ends. The CDR3 loop reads CASSLLRTSTDTQYF. The CDR3 nucleotides read TGTGCCAGCAGCTTACTCCGGACTAGCACAGATACGCAGTATTTT. Filled out from reference TRBV7-8 and TRBJ2-3, the complete variable domain reads GAGVSQSPRYKVAKRGQDVALRCDPISGHVSLFWYQQALGQGPEFLTYFQNEAQLDKSGLPSDRFFAERPEGSVSTLKIQRTQQEDSAVYLCASSLLRTSTDTQYFGPGTRLTVL.

This clonotype was counted many times. The chain employs TRBV20-1 and TRBJ2-5; D not certain. The ends were cut back, 3 bases at V and 2 bases at J, with 13 bases in the middle. This CDR3 contains 14 residues. Germline CDR1 DFQATT, CDR2 SNEGSKA (reference sequence). CDR3 region: CSARSETLQETQYF. For the CDR3, the DNA is TGCAGTGCTAGGTCGGAAACCCTTCAAGAGACCCAGTACTTC.

This clonotype was counted ten times or more. The chain couples TRBV5-1 to TRBJ2-2; 7 bases are a match to TRBD1. Losses at the gene ends were 7 bases for V and 4 bases for J; bases not matched to a gene: 10. This CDR3 comprises 15 residues. CDR1 is SGHRS and CDR2 is YFSETQ in the germline V gene. The CDR3 bases are TGCGCCAGCCGACCCCGGGACAGCTCCACCGGGGAGCTGTTTTTT. Translated: CASRPRDSSTGELFF. The full variable domain, completed using reference TRBV5-1 and TRBJ2-2, is KAGVTQTPRYLIKTRGQQVTLSCSPISGHRSVSWYQQTPGQGLQFLFEYFSETQRNKGNFPGRFSGRQFSNSRSEMNVSTLELGDSALYLCASRPRDSSTGELFFGEGSRLTVL.

In its sample, this clonotype was seen many times. This chain links TRBV7-6 with TRBJ1-5; D is undetermined. Germline loops: CDR1 SGHVS, CDR2 FNYEAQ. This CDR3 spans 14 amino acids. The germline V and J ends were trimmed by 5 bases and 1 base, with 9 bases remaining between them. CDR3 in DNA: TGTGCCAGCAGCCCTAGTCACAGCAATCAGCCCCAGCATTTT. It translates to CASSPSHSNQPQHF.

This clonotype has a count of ten or more. The chain carries TRBV5-1 and TRBJ1-1, with 12 bases identical to TRBD1. Germline V gene sequence: CDR1 SGHRS, CDR2 YFSETQ. The CDR3 covers 18 residues. The ends lost 4 bases at V and 11 bases at J; junction bases unmatched: 21. The CDR3 spells CASSLGKGQGADRSVAFF. CDR3 in DNA: TGCGCCAGCAGCCTTGGAAAGGGACAGGGGGCTGATAGGTCCGTTGCTTTCTTT.

This clonotype was recorded at least ten times. This sequence joins TRBV10-3 and TRBJ2-3; tentatively, D is TRBD1 (6 bases). Germline V gives CDR1 ENHRY, CDR2 SYGVKD. V was pared by 6 bases and J by 9 bases, with 13 bases between. The CDR3 has 12 residues. The CDR3 coding sequence is TGTGCCATCAGCGAACAGGGTTTCACGCAGTATTTT. This sequence encodes CAISEQGFTQYF.

The table lists this clonotype with many counts. The V call is TRBV12-3 or TRBV12-4, the J call TRBJ2-4, with TRBD2 matching 11 bases. This CDR3 region has 14 residues. J lost 7 bases, V lost 6 bases, and 5 bases had no gene match. The chain's CDR3 is CASRLAGVVNIQYF. The CDR3 DNA reads TGTGCCAGCAGACTAGCGGGAGTAGTGAACATTCAGTACTTC.